The TCR beta chain under discussion was sequenced for a study of cytomegalovirus exposure and HLA in healthy donors (TCRdb year 2017). For the study in its entirety: According to a later analysis, one platform produced both the roughly 110 validation repertoires and the roughly 650 repertoires of the first cohort. High-throughput TCR immunosequencing, statistical association of individual TCRs with disease status, and machine learning were combined to predict cytomegalovirus infection status. The aim of the study was to test whether cataloging public T cell receptors could identify signatures of past pathogen exposure. Besides the first cohort of about 730 subjects, a separate validation cohort made up of 120 different subjects was used. Broader findings and caveats from the paper: It was suggested by the authors that the approach could potentially be generalized to other disease states and immunological phenotypes. A later analysis found that TCRs clustered in the first cohort also tended to co-occur in the 130 or so validation repertoires, with approximately 95% of cluster scores above 0. Most TCR sequences were seen in very few donors, while some public TCRs were found in many individuals. A few of the identified cytomegalovirus-associated TCR beta chains were confirmed in vitro to be specific for cytomegalovirus antigens. The classifier was reported to diagnose cytomegalovirus status with high specificity and sensitivity in both the original cohort and the validation cohort. The validation cohort had no HLA typing available for a later analysis, so co-occurrence within that cohort was assessed over all 130 or so repertoires. In the study, approximately 160 TCR beta chains were listed as associated with cytomegalovirus.

CDR1 GTSNPN and CDR2 SVGIG were looked up in the germline V gene (reference sequence). V is cut back by 2 bases and J by 1 base, with 16 bases in the junction unmatched. Including cysteine and phenylalanine, the CDR3 has 19 amino acids. CDR3 DNA is the only sequence kept; it has 57 bases, read in frame from the first base. The method was the immunoSEQ multiplex PCR assay. The authors' pipeline ran thus. A statistical classification framework was built for diagnosing cytomegalovirus status from the catalog of TCR beta chain sequences. Held by TCRdb, this immuneACCESS table contains in-frame sequences only and omits some clones. Under half of the omission traces to an unresolved V gene where checked; the cause of the rest is unknown. Clonal size and the V and J genes are those of that table, whereas D and trimming came from the DNA. The sample profile shows roughly 150,000 clones; around 80% of them were found once. Of the sample, 30% falls within the top ten clones.

Separate from the roughly 630-subject first cohort, the validation cohort of roughly 110 subjects was the group to which the donors belonged. A few counts support this clone. Its specific antigen is unknown. The sample holds no much larger clone one base away, and base qualities are not on file. This receptor was obtained from a man aged 25 to 45 in good health and CMV-seropositive. The receptor chain draws on TRBV30 and TRBJ1-5, with 8 central nucleotides matching TRBD1. Sequencing was performed on PBMCs. Here the CDR3 is given as CAWSPRGQGLGRSNQPQHF. The sequenced DNA is TGTGCCTGGAGTCCCAGGGGGCAGGGGCTAGGTCGGAGCAATCAGCCCCAGCATTTT.